Here is one T cell receptor (beta chain) with its context. V lost 2 bases, J lost 2 bases, and 10 bases lay in between. Germline V gene data show CDR1 as MNHEY and CDR2 as SMNVEV (reference sequence). The CDR3 extends over 15 amino acids. Under the authors' procedure: Filtering was not the same, since immunoSEQ gave junction-only sequences without quality scores. The protocol was immunoSEQ multiplex PCR, while the TCRdb copy is restricted to in-frame clones and leaves out a portion. That table furnishes V, J and clone size, whereas the DNA furnished D and trimming. The sample holds 2 million to 2.5 million clones; less than 95% are singletons and the top ten take around 0.35%. The sample is drawn from a study of shared clonotypes between healthy human individuals. The donors, all of them Caucasian adults, lived in Nashville, Tennessee.

This receptor was obtained from a young man in good health. Some clones in this sample may be carry-over from other donors' samples. V gene TRBV27 combines with J gene TRBJ1-5; no firm D call. Input material: naive CD4+ T cells from PBMCs. The subset: CD45RA+ positively selected. CDR3 loop: CASSLKSEGNQPQHF. CDR3 DNA sequence: TGTGCCAGCAGTTTAAAATCTGAGGGCAATCAGCCCCAGCATTTT.